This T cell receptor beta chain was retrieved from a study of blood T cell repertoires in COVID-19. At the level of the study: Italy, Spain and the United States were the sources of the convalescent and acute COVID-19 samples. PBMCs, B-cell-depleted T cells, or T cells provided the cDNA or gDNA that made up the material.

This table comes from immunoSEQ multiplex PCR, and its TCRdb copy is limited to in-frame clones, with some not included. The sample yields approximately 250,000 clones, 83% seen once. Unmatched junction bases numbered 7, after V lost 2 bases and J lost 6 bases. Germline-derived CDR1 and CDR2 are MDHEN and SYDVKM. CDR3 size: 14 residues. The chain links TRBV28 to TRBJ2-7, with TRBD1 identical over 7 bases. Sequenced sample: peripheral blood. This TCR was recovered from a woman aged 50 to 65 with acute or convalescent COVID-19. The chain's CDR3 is CASSLRGRSFEQYF. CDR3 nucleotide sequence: TGTGCCAGCAGTTTAAGGGGGCGATCGTTCGAGCAGTACTTC.